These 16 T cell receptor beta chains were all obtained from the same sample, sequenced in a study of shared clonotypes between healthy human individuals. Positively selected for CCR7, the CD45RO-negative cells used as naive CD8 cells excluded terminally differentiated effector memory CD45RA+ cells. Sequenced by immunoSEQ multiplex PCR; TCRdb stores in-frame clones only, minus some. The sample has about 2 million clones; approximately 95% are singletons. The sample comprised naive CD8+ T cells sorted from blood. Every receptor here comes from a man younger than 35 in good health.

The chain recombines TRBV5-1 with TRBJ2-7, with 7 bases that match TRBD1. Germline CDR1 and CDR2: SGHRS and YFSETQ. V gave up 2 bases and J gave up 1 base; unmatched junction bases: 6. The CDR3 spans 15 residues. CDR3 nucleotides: TGCGCCAGCAGCTTTTCCCAGGGGGTTTCCTACGAGCAGTACTTC. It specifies CASSFSQGVSYEQYF.

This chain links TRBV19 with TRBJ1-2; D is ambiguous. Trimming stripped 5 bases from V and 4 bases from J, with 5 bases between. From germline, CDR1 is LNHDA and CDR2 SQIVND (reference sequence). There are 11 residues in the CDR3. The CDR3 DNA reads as TGTGCCAGTAGTCTTCCCTATGGCTACACCTTC. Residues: CASSLPYGYTF.

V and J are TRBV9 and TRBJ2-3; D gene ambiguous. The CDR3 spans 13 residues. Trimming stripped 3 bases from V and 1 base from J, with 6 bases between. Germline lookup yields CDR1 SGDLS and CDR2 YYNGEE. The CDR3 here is CASSERGTDTQYF. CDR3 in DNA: TGTGCCAGCAGCGAGCGAGGCACAGATACGCAGTATTTT.

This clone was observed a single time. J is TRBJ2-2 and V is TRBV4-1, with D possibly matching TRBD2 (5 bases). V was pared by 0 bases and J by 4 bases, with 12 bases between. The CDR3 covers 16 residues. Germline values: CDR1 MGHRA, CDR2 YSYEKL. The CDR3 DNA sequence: TGCGCCAGCAGCCAAGATCCGGGGTGGGGCACCGGGGAGCTGTTTTTT. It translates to CASSQDPGWGTGELFF.

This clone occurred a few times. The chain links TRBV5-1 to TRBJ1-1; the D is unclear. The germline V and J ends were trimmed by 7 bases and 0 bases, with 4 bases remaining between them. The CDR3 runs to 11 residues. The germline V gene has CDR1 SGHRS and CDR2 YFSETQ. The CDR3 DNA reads TGCGCCAGCGAAGTGAACACTGAAGCTTTCTTT. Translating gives CASEVNTEAFF. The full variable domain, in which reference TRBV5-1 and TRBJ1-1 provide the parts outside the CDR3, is KAGVTQTPRYLIKTRGQQVTLSCSPISGHRSVSWYQQTPGQGLQFLFEYFSETQRNKGNFPGRFSGRQFSNSRSEMNVSTLELGDSALYLCASEVNTEAFFGQGTRLTVV.

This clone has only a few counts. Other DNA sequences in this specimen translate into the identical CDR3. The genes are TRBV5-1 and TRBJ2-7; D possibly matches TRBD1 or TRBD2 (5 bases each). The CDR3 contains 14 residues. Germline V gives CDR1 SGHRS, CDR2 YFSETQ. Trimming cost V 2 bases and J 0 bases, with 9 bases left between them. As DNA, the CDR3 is TGCGCCAGCAGCTTCCGGGACGGCTCCTACGAGCAGTACTTC. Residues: CASSFRDGSYEQYF.

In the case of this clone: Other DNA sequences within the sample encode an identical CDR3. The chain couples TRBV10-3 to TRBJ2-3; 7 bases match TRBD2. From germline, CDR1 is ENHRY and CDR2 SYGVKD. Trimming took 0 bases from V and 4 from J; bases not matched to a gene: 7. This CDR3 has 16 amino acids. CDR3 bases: TGTGCCATCAGTGAGTCACTGGCGGGAGAGGCAGATACGCAGTATTTT. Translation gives CAISESLAGEADTQYF.

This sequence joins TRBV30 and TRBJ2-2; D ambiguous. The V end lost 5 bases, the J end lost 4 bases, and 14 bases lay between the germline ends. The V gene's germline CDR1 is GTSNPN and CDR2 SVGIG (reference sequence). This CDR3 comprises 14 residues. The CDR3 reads CAWVGSRRTGELFF. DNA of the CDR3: TGTGCCTGGGTGGGGTCCCGCCGCACCGGGGAGCTGTTTTTT. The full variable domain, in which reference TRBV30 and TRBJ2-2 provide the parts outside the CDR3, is SQTIHQWPATLVQPVGSPLSLECTVEGTSNPNLYWYRQAAGRGLQLLFYSVGIGQISSEVPQNLSASRPQDRQFILSSKKLLLSDSGFYLCAWVGSRRTGELFFGEGSRLTVL.

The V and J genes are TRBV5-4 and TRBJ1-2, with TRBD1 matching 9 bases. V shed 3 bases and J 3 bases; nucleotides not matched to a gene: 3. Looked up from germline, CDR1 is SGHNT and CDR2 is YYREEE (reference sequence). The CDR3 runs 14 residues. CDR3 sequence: CASSWGDRDYGYTF. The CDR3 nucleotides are TGTGCCAGCAGCTGGGGGGACAGGGACTATGGCTACACCTTC.

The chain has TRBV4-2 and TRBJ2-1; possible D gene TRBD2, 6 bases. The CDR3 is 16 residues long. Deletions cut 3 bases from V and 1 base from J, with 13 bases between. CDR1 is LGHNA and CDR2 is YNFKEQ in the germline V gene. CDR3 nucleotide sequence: TGTGCCAGCAGCCAGTGGGGCGGGGAATCCTACAATGAGCAGTTCTTC. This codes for CASSQWGGESYNEQFF.

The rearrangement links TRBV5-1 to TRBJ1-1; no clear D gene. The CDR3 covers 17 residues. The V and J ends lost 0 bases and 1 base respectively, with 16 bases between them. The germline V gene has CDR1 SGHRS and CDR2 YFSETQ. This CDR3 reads CASSLVRIGNPNTEAFF. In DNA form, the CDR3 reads TGCGCCAGCAGCTTGGTTCGGATAGGCAACCCGAACACTGAAGCTTTCTTT.

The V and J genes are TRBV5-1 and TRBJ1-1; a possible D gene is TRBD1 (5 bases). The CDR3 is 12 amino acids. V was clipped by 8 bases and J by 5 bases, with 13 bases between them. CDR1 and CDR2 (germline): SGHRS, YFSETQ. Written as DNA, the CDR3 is TGCGCCAGTTCTCGGGGGGGAACTGAAGCTTTCTTT. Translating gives CASSRGGTEAFF.

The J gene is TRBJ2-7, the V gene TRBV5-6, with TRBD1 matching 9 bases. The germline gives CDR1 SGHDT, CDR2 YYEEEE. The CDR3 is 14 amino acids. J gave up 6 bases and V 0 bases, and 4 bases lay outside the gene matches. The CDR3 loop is CASSLGTGVVEQYF. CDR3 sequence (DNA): TGTGCCAGCAGCTTGGGGACAGGGGTCGTCGAGCAGTACTTC.

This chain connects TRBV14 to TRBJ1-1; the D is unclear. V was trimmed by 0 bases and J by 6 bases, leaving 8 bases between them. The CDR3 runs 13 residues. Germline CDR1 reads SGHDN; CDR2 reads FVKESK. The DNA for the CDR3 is TGTGCCAGCAGCCAAGACCCTTTCCCTGAAGCTTTCTTT. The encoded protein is CASSQDPFPEAFF.

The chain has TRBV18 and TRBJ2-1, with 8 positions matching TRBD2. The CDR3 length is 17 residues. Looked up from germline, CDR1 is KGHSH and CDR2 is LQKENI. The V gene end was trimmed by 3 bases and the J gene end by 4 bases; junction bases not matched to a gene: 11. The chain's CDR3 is CASSPYLSGDLYNEQFF. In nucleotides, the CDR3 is TGTGCCAGCTCACCTTATCTTAGCGGGGATTTATACAATGAGCAGTTCTTC.

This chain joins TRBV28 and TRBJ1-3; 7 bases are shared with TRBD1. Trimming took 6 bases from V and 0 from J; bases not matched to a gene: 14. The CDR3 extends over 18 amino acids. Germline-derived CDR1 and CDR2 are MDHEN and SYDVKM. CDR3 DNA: TGTGCCAGCAGACCTGGGACAGCCACCCTAAGCTCTGGAAACACCATATATTTT. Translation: CASRPGTATLSSGNTIYF.